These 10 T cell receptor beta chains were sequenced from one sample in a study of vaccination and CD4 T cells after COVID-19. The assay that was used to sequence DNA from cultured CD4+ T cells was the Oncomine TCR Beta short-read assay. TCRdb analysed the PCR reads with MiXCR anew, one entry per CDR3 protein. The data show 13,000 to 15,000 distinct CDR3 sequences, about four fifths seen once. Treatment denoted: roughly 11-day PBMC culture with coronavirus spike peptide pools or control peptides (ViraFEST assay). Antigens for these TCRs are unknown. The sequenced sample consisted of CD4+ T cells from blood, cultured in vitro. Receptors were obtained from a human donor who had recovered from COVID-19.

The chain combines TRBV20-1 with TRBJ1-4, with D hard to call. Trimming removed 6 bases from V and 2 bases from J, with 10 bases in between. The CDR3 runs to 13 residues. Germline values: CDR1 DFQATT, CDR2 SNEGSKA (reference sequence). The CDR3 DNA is TGCAGTGCCATAGGGAGTACTAATGAAAAACTGTTTTTT. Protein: CSAIGSTNEKLFF.

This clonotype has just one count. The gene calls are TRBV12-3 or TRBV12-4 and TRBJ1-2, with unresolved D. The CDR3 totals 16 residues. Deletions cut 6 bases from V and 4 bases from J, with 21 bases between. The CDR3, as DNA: TGTGCCAGCAGCCCCGGGCCGGGGTCAGGTTCCTATGGCTACACCTTC. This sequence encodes CASSPGPGSGSYGYTF.

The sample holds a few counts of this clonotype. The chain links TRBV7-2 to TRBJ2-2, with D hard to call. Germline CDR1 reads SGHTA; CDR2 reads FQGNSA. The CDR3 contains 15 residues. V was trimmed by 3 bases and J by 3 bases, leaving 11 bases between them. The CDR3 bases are TGTGCCAGCAGCTTCCTTCGCGAGCACACCGGGGAGCTGTTTTTT. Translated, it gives CASSFLREHTGELFF.

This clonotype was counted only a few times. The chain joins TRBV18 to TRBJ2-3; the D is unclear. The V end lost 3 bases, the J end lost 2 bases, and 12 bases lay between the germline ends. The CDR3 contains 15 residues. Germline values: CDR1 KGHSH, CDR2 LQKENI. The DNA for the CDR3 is TGTGCCAGCTCACCTGAGCTTTTAAACACAGATACGCAGTATTTT. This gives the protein CASSPELLNTDTQYF.

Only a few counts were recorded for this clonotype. CDR3 sequence: CASTPRGLTDTQYF. The CDR3 DNA is TGTGCCAGCACCCCGCGGGGCCTCACAGATACGCAGTATTTT. The chain is built from TRBV12-3 or TRBV12-4 and TRBJ2-3; D is possibly TRBD2 (6 bases). The CDR3 runs to 14 residues. V was shortened by 7 bases and J by 2 bases, with 13 bases between the two germline ends.

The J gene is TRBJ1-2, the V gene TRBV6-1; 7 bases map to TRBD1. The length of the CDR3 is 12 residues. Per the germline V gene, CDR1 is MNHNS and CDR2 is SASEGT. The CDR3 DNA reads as TGTGCTACCGGGACAGACAACTATGGCTACACCTTC. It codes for CATGTDNYGYTF.

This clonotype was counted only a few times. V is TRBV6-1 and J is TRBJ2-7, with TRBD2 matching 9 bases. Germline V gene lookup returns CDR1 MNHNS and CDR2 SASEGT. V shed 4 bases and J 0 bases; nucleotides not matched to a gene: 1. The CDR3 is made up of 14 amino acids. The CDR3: CASSGSGSSYEQYF. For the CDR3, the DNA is TGTGCCAGCAGTGGTAGCGGGAGCTCCTACGAGCAGTACTTC.

The CDR3 region is CASGSGITGELFF. CDR3 bases: TGTGCCAGCGGTAGCGGGATCACCGGGGAGCTGTTTTTT. This chain joins TRBV6-1 and TRBJ2-2; TRBD2 matches at 8 bases. The V gene end was trimmed by 8 bases and the J gene end by 4 bases; junction bases not matched to a gene: 3. The CDR3 length is 13 residues. Germline CDR1 MNHNS, CDR2 SASEGT.

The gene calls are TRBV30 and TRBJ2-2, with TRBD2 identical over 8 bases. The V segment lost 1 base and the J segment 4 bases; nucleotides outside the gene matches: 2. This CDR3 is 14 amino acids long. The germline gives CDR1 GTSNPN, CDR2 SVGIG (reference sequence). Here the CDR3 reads CAWSGLARTGELFF. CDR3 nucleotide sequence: TGTGCCTGGAGTGGACTAGCGCGCACCGGGGAGCTGTTTTTT. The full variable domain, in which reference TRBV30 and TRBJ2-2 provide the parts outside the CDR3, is SQTIHQWPATLVQPVGSPLSLECTVEGTSNPNLYWYRQAAGRGLQLLFYSVGIGQISSEVPQNLSASRPQDRQFILSSKKLLLSDSGFYLCAWSGLARTGELFFGEGSRLTVL.

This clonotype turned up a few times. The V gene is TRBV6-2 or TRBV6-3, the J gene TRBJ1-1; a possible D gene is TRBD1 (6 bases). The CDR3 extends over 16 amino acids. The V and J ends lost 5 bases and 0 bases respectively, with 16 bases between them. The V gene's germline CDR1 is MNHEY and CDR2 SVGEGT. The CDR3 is CASSHVGGPMNTEAFF. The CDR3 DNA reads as TGTGCCAGCAGTCATGTGGGGGGGCCGATGAACACTGAAGCTTTCTTT.